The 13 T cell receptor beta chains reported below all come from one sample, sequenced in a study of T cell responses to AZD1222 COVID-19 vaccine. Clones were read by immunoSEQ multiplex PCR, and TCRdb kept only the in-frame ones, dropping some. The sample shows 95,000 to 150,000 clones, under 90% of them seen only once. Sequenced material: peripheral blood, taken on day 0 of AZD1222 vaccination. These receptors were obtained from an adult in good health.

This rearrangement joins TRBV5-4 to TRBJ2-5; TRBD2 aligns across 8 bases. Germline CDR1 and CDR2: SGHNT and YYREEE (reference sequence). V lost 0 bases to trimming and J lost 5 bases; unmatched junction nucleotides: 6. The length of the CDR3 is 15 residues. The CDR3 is CASSLGVTSVETQYF. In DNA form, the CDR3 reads TGTGCCAGCAGCTTGGGGGTGACTAGCGTTGAGACCCAGTACTTC.

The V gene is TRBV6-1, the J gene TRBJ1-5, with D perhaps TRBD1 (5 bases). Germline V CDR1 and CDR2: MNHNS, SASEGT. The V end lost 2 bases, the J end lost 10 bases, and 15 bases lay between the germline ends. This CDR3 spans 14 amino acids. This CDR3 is CASSEIGTRGPQHF. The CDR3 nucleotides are TGTGCCAGCAGTGAAATCGGCACGAGGGGTCCCCAGCATTTT.

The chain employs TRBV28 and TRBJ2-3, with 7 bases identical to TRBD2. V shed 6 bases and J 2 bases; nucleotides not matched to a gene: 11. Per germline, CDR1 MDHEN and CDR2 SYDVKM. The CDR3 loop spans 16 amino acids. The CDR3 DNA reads TGTGCCAGCAGCCCCCCCGCGGGGGTGGTCACAGATACGCAGTATTTT. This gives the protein CASSPPAGVVTDTQYF. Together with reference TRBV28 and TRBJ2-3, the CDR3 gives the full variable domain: DVKVTQSSRYLVKRTGEKVFLECVQDMDHENMFWYRQDPGLGLRLIYFSYDVKMKEKGDIPEGYSVSREKKERFSLILESASTNQTSMYLCASSPPAGVVTDTQYFGPGTRLTVL.

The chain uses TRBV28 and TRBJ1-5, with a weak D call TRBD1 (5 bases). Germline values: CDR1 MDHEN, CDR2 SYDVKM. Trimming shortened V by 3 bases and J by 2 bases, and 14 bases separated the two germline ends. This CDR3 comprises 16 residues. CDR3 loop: CASSFFRAAGNQPQHF. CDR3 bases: TGTGCCAGCAGTTTCTTCAGGGCGGCCGGCAATCAGCCCCAGCATTTT.

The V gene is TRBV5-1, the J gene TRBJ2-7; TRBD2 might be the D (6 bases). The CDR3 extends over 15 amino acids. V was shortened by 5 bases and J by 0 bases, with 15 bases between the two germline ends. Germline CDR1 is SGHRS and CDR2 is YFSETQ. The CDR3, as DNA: TGCGCCAGCAGAACGGGACTCTTGAGCTCCTACGAGCAGTACTTC. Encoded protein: CASRTGLLSSYEQYF.

CDR3 nucleotide sequence: TGTGCCAGCAGTTCGGGACGGCACGGGGAGCTGTTTTTT. Protein product: CASSSGRHGELFF. The chain uses TRBV5-6 and TRBJ2-2; D may match TRBD1 or TRBD2 (5 bases each). There are 13 residues in the CDR3. Germline CDR1 is SGHDT and CDR2 is YYEEEE. The V end lost 5 bases, the J end lost 7 bases, and 12 bases lay between the germline ends.

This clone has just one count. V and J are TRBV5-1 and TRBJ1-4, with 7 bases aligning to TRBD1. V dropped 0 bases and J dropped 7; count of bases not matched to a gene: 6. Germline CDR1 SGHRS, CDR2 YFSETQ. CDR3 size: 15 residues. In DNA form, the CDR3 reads TGCGCCAGCAGCTTGGGCGGGACAGATGGTGAAAAACTGTTTTTT. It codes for CASSLGGTDGEKLFF.

The CDR3 bases are TGTGCCAGCAGCGATCTCATCTCGAAGGGGCAGTTCTTC. Amino acids: CASSDLISKGQFF. The V call is TRBV11-3, the J call TRBJ2-1; D not certain. The CDR3 runs to 13 residues. The V end was cut by 5 bases, the J end by 12 bases, with 17 bases between. CDR1 SGHNT and CDR2 YENEEA come from the germline V gene.

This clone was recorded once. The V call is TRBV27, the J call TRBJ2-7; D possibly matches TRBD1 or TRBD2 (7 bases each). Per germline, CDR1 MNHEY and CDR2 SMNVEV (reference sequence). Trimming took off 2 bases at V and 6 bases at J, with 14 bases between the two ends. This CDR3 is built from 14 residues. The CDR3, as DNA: TGTGCCAGCAGTTTAAGACAGGGAGGGGGCGAGCAGTACTTC. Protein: CASSLRQGGGEQYF.

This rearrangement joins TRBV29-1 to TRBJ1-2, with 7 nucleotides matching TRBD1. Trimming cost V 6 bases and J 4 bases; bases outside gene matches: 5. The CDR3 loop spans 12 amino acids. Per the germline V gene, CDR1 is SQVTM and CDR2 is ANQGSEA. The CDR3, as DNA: TGCAGCGTCTGGGGACAGCTCTATGGCTACACCTTC. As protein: CSVWGQLYGYTF.

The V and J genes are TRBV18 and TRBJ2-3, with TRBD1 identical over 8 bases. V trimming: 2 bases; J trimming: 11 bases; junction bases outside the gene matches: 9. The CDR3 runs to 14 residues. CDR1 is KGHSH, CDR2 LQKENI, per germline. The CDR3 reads CASSPGPGQEMQYF. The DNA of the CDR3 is TGTGCCAGCTCACCAGGTCCGGGACAGGAGATGCAGTATTTT.

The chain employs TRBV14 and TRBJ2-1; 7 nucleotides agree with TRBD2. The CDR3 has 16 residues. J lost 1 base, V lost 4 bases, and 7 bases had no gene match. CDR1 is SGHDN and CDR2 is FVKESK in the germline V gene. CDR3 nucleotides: TGTGCCAGCAGCCCCCATGGGAGGGGATCCTACAATGAGCAGTTCTTC. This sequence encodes CASSPHGRGSYNEQFF.

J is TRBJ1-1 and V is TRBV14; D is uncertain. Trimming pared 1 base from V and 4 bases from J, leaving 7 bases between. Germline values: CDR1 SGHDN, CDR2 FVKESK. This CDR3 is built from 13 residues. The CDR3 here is CASSQGQLTEAFF. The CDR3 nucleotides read TGTGCCAGCAGCCAAGGACAACTCACTGAAGCTTTCTTT.